This T cell receptor beta chain was identified during a study of T cells after posttransplantation cyclophosphamide. The study's findings and limits: Tissue-infiltrating T cells from skin or gut overlapped little with blood T cells.

About this clone: Its antigen remains unknown.

This CDR3 spans 16 amino acids. With 4 bases clipped from V and 7 bases from J, the junction kept 6 bases outside the gene matches. CDR1 and CDR2 (germline): KGHSH, LQKENI. The table came from immunoSEQ multiplex PCR; TCRdb's copy has only in-frame clones and leaves some out. In the table there are under 75,000 clones, over 85% of which are singletons. The genes are TRBV18 and TRBJ1-6; TRBD1 matches at 11 bases. Specimen: PBMCs. This receptor was obtained from a young woman in good health and a related stem cell transplant donor. In DNA, the CDR3 is TGTGCCAGCTCACTCGGACAGGGGGCTTGGAATTCACCCCTCCACTTT. Protein product: CASSLGQGAWNSPLHF.